This T cell receptor beta chain was captured by sequencing in a study of CD8+CD57+ T cells in acquired aplastic anemia. The CDR3 length is 12 residues. V was trimmed by 4 bases and J by 3 bases, leaving 7 bases between them. Germline-derived CDR1 and CDR2 are MNHNS and SASEGT. This clonotype came up many times. The study profiled TCR beta VDJ and CDR3 using genomic DNA as template. TCRdb re-derived calls from the reads in MiXCR, one entry per CDR3 protein. The data show 150,000 to 200,000 distinct CDR3 sequences, around 47% seen once. Those patients picked for sequencing had displayed CD8+CD57+ cell expansion on flow cytometry.

The rearrangement joins TRBV6-1 to TRBJ2-7; D is uncertain. The sequenced sample was sorted CD4+, CD8+, or CD8+CD57+ T cells (not recorded which) from PBMCs. The sequence was obtained from a human donor with aplastic anemia. CDR3 sequence reads: CASSGPLYEQYF. The CDR3 region has the DNA TGTGCCAGCAGTGGACCCCTCTACGAGCAGTACTTC.